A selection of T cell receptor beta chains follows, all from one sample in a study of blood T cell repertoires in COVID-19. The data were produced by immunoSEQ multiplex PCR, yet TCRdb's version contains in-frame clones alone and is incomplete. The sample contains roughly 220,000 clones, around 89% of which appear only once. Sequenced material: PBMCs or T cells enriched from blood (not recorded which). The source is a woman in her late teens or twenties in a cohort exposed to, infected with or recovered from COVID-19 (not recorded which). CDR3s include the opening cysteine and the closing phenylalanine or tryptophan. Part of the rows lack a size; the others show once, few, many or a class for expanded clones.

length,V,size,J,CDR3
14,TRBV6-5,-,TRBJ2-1,CASSWTSGRDEQFF
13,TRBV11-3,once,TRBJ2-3,CASRRSVTDTQYF
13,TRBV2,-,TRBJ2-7,CASRGVRGVEQYF
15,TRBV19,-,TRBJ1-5,CASSIQGGYNQPQHF
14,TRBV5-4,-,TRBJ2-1,CASSLKLDRNEQFF
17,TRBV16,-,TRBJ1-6,CASSQSADERYNSPLHF
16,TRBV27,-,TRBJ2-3,CASSSGTSGMTDTQYF
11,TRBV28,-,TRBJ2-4,CASSTKNIQYF
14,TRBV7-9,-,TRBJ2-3,CASSAGGSTDTQYF
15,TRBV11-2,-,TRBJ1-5,CASSLDGTGFQPQHF
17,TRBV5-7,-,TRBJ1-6,CASSLGKELGGNSPLHF
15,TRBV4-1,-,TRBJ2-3,CASSQEARSTDTQYF
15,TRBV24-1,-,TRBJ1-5,CATSDTTGGDQPQHF
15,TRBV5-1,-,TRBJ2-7,CASSLAVGSSYEQYF
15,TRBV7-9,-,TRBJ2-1,CASSSGQGEYNEQFF
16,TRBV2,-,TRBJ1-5,CASSITLTGINQPQHF
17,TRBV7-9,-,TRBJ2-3,CASSLGPDGGTTDTQYF
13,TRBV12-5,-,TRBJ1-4,CASAFDSNEKLFF
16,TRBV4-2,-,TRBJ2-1,CASSQRGLAGDNEQFF
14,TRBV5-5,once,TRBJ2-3,CASSPGQGGDTQYF
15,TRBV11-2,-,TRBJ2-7,CASSSSAGGMYEQYF
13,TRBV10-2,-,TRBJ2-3,CASSDRAGETQYF
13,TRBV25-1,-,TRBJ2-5,CASSEYGGYPQYF
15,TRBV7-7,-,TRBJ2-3,CASSLGPGSTDTQYF
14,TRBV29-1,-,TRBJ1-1,CSVDQGAQSPEAFF
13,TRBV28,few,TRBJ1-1,CASKGGGNTEAFF
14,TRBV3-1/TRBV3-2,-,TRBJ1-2,CASSQEGVPYGYTF
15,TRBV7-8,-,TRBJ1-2,CASSLMGQHLYGYTF
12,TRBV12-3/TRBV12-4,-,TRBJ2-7,CASSLGENEQYF
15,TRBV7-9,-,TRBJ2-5,CASSDQGQGPETQYF
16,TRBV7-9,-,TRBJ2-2,CASSTQGARNTGELFF
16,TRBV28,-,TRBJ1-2,CASTVWGEGRNYGYTF
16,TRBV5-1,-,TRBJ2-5,CASSPAGTSGVETQYF
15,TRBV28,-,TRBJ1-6,CASSLTGSSDSPLHF
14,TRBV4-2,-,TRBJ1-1,CASSQSGSNTEAFF
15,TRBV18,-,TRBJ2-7,CASSPRPQDGNEQYF
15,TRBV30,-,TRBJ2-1,CAWSVGSGSYNEQFF
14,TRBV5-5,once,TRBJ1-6,CASSLERAVAPLHF
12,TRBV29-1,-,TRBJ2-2,CSVVAGTGELFF
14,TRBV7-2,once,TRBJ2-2,CASSLSAGGGELFF
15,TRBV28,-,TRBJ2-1,CASSPGTSGSHEQFF
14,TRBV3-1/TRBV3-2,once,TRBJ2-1,CASSQWDRGNEQFF
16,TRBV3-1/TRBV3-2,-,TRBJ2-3,CASSQGAGSLLGTQYF